Each of the 15 T cell receptor beta chains below was sequenced from the same sample in a study of regulatory T cells in long-lasting Graves disease. Combining iRepertoire HTBI primers with Arm-PCR of CDR3 regions, the authors built TCR beta libraries. TCRdb analysed the multiplex PCR reads with MiXCR anew, one entry per CDR3 protein. The data show a few hundred thousand distinct CDR3 sequences, over 20% seen once. Time point indicated: persistent/refractory GD, antithyroid drugs over 5 years with positive TRAb. The TCR library was made from RNA extracted from PBMCs. Here the sequenced sample was peripheral blood mononuclear cells (PBMCs), taken when the disease was refractory, from a patient treated with antithyroid drugs. These receptor sequences come from a female donor with Graves disease.

This clonotype has a handful of counts. This chain links TRBV10-2 with TRBJ1-2, with D possibly being TRBD1 (5 bases). Germline CDR1 reads WSHSY; CDR2 reads SAAADI. The CDR3 spans 16 residues. Trimming left V 0 bases short and J 4 bases short, with 15 bases between. Here the CDR3 reads CASSESISQVSYGYTF. CDR3 nucleotides: TGCGCCAGCAGTGAGTCGATCTCACAGGTATCCTATGGCTACACCTTC.

This clonotype was detected a few times. The V call is TRBV11-3, the J call TRBJ2-5, with D possibly TRBD2 on 6 matching bases. This CDR3 is built from 17 residues. V gave up 1 base and J gave up 5 bases, with 20 bases separating them. Germline assignment: CDR1 SGHNT and CDR2 YENEEA. CDR3 loop: CASSLGTGVGSFETQYF. The CDR3 nucleotides read TGTGCCAGCAGCTTAGGGACGGGGGTAGGGAGTTTTGAGACCCAGTACTTC.

The chain employs TRBV27 and TRBJ2-2; D remains unclear. This CDR3 is built from 15 residues. V lost 4 bases, J lost 2 bases, and 11 bases lay in between. Germline V gives CDR1 MNHEY, CDR2 SMNVEV (reference sequence). The CDR3, as DNA: TGTGCCAGCAGTTCCCTCGAGCCTAACACCGGGGAGCTGTTTTTT. Encoded protein: CASSSLEPNTGELFF.

J is TRBJ2-5 and V is TRBV9; 12 nucleotides match TRBD2. Germline lookup yields CDR1 SGDLS and CDR2 YYNGEE. The V and J ends lost 0 bases and 7 bases, in that order; junction bases with no gene match: 10. There are 17 residues in the CDR3. The CDR3 nucleotides read TGTGCCAGCAGCGTAGAGCCTAGCGGGAGGGCCCGCGTGACCCAGTACTTC. It codes for CASSVEPSGRARVTQYF.

J is TRBJ2-7 and V is TRBV4-1; 7 bases are shared with TRBD1. Germline CDR1 MGHRA, CDR2 YSYEKL. V shed 3 bases and J 4 bases; nucleotides not matched to a gene: 9. The CDR3 spans 15 residues. The CDR3 protein is CASSHVQGYVYEQYF. The CDR3 DNA sequence: TGCGCCAGCAGCCATGTACAGGGGTACGTTTACGAGCAGTACTTC.

This clonotype was counted many times. The CDR3 region has the DNA TGTGCCAGCAGCCCGACAGGGAGCCACGAGCAGTACTTC. It codes for CASSPTGSHEQYF. This rearrangement joins TRBV7-9 to TRBJ2-7, with 7 positions matching TRBD1. Trimming at V came to 5 bases and at J to 5 bases, leaving 6 bases not matched to a gene. The CDR3 loop spans 13 amino acids. CDR1 and CDR2 (germline): SEHNR, FQNEAQ (reference sequence). The full variable domain, rest sourced from reference TRBV7-9 and TRBJ2-7, is DTGVSQNPRHKITKRGQNVTFRCDPISEHNRLYWYRQTLGQGPEFLTYFQNEAQLEKSRLLSDRFSAERPKGSFSTLEIQRTEQGDSAMYLCASSPTGSHEQYFGPGTRLTVT.

This sequence joins TRBV20-1 and TRBJ2-2, with D hard to call. Deletions cut 5 bases from V and 9 bases from J, with 28 bases between. This CDR3 is 17 amino acids long. CDR1 and CDR2 from the germline V gene are DFQATT and SNEGSKA (reference sequence). The CDR3 coding sequence is TGCAGTGCTGCTCAAACCGGACGTGTTTGTTTTTTCAGGGAGCTGTTTTTT. Translated, it gives CSAAQTGRVCFFRELFF.

With respect to this clonotype: This sequence may be a read error, since a much larger clone differs from it by one base. The chain uses TRBV28 and TRBJ1-5, with no clear D. CDR3 length: 15 amino acids. Germline V gene lookup returns CDR1 MDHEN and CDR2 SYDVKM. The CDR3 DNA reads TGTGCCTGCAGTTTAGAGGGTTCTGGCAATCAGCCCCAGCATTTT. Translated: CACSLEGSGNQPQHF.

Turning to this clonotype: This clone may be a read error of a much larger clone one base away. The V and J genes are TRBV7-2 and TRBJ1-1; tentative D call: TRBD1 (5 bases). CDR1 and CDR2 from the germline V gene are SGHTA and FQGNSA. The CDR3 sequence is 15 residues long. The CDR3 nucleotides are TGTGCCAGCAGCTTAGACGGGGGAAGTAACACTGAAGCTCTCTTT. Translating it yields CASSLDGGSNTEALF.

This clonotype was found many times. The V call is TRBV2, the J call TRBJ1-2; 8 nucleotides match TRBD1. Germline loops: CDR1 SNHLY, CDR2 FYNNEI. The CDR3 runs 14 residues. Germline trimming cut 6 bases from V and 2 bases from J; bases unmatched to any gene: 5. CDR3 protein: CASRVRQGNYGYTF. In DNA form, the CDR3 reads TGTGCCAGCAGGGTGAGACAGGGGAACTATGGCTACACCTTC.

The chain has TRBV20-1 and TRBJ2-1; 7 nucleotides align to TRBD2. Trimming cost V 4 bases and J 9 bases; bases outside gene matches: 3. CDR1 is DFQATT, CDR2 SNEGSKA, per germline (reference sequence). The CDR3 has 11 residues. The CDR3: CSAKPGGEQFF. CDR3 DNA sequence: TGCAGTGCTAAGCCGGGGGGTGAGCAGTTCTTC.

At least ten counts were recorded for this clonotype. The chain couples TRBV12-3 or TRBV12-4 to TRBJ1-3; D is perhaps TRBD1 (5 bases). Trimming took 7 bases from V and 2 from J, leaving 15 bases between them. The CDR3 consists of 15 residues. The CDR3 DNA sequence: TGTGCCAGCACACTAAGGGGTACTCCTGGAAACACCATATATTTT. Residues: CASTLRGTPGNTIYF.

This clonotype was picked up many times. CDR3: CASSASGQNNQPQHF. The CDR3 nucleotides are TGTGCCAGCAGTGCATCGGGACAGAACAATCAGCCCCAGCATTTT. This sequence joins TRBV2 and TRBJ1-5; TRBD1 matches 7 bases. Germline V gene sequence: CDR1 SNHLY, CDR2 FYNNEI. The CDR3 is 15 amino acids. Germline trimming cut 4 bases from V and 3 bases from J; bases unmatched to any gene: 6.

This clonotype turned up a few times. The chain is built from TRBV15 and TRBJ2-2; D is undetermined. CDR1 and CDR2 from the germline V gene are LNHNV and YYDKDF (reference sequence). The CDR3 consists of 15 residues. V was trimmed by 0 bases and J by 1 base, leaving 6 bases between them. CDR3 amino acids: CATSRDDLNTGELFF. The CDR3, as DNA: TGTGCCACCAGCAGAGATGACCTGAACACCGGGGAGCTGTTTTTT.

In its sample, this clonotype was seen many times. The gene calls are TRBV11-2 and TRBJ2-2; tentative D call: TRBD2 (6 bases). V was pared by 6 bases and J by 5 bases, with 19 bases between. Per the germline V gene, CDR1 is SGHAT and CDR2 is FQNNGV. The CDR3 has 16 residues. The CDR3 region is CASSGGDGGSTGELFF. The CDR3 DNA is TGTGCCAGCAGTGGGGGAGACGGAGGGAGTACCGGGGAGCTGTTTTTT.